The clone carrying this TCR beta chain was seen just once. This entry belongs to a study of Tregs in tolerant kidney transplant recipients. Clones were sequenced by immunoSEQ multiplex PCR, and TCRdb holds only the in-frame ones, with some missing. In the table there are 100,000 to 120,000 clones, 85% to 90% of which are singletons. The CDR3 has 14 amino acids. CDR1 is SGHRS, CDR2 YFSETQ, per germline. V was trimmed by 0 bases and J by 1 base, leaving 8 bases between them. The chain links TRBV5-1 to TRBJ2-7; D not certain. This receptor was identified in a human donor who received a combined kidney and bone marrow transplant. The input for sequencing was CD4+ T cells from blood, taken before the transplant. In nucleotides, the CDR3 is TGCGCCAGCAGCTTGGGTGTCTTATCCTACGAGCAGTACTTC. This codes for CASSLGVLSYEQYF.